These T cell receptor beta chains were read from a single sample in a study of blood T cell repertoires in COVID-19. Repertoires were generated with immunoSEQ multiplex PCR, while TCRdb's copy carries only in-frame clones and drops some. The data show tens of thousands of clones, roughly nine tenths seen once. Sequenced: peripheral blood. The source is a human donor in a cohort sampled during active COVID-19. CDR3s include the opening cysteine and the closing phenylalanine or tryptophan. A D gene is named only where the DNA matches it firmly.

CASSPSTAYTDTQYF	TGTGCCAGCTCACCATCCACAGCTTACACAGATACGCAGTATTTT	TRBJ2-3	.	TRBV18
CATSETGTGGLYNEQFF	TGTGCCACCAGTGAAACCGGGACAGGGGGCTTATACAATGAGCAGTTCTTC	TRBJ2-1	TRBD1	TRBV24-1
CASSLSGINQPQHF	TGTGCCAGCAGCTTATCCGGGATCAATCAGCCCCAGCATTTT	TRBJ1-5	.	TRBV11-3
CASSKAGTGFYGYTF	TGTGCCAGCAGCAAGGCCGGGACAGGGTTCTATGGCTACACCTTC	TRBJ1-2	TRBD1	TRBV11-1
CASHHSLGASGSSRGGTDTQYF	TGTGCCAGCCACCATTCTTTGGGGGCTAGCGGGAGCTCGAGGGGAGGGACAGATACGCAGTATTTT	TRBJ2-3	TRBD2	TRBV28
CASSSLAGENEQYF	TGTGCCAGCAGTTCTCTAGCGGGAGAGAACGAGCAGTACTTC	TRBJ2-7	TRBD2	TRBV6-2/TRBV6-3
CASSEVRTGGYGYTF	TGTGCCAGCAGTGAAGTAAGGACAGGGGGATATGGCTACACCTTC	TRBJ1-2	TRBD1	TRBV2
CASSLTAYEQYF	TGTGCCAGCAGCTTGACAGCCTACGAGCAGTACTTC	TRBJ2-7	.	TRBV5-6
CASSRSGDRGEKLFF	TGCGCCAGCAGTAGGAGTGGGGACAGGGGAGAAAAACTGTTTTTT	TRBJ1-4	TRBD1	TRBV4-1
CASSSPRMYTEAFF	TGTGCCAGCAGCAGTCCTAGGATGTACACTGAAGCTTTCTTT	TRBJ1-1	.	TRBV21-1
CASSEATGYGYTF	TGTGCCAGCAGTGAAGCGACGGGCTATGGCTACACCTTC	TRBJ1-2	.	TRBV6-1
CASSPNGRSYEQYF	TGTGCCAGCTCACCCAACGGGAGGTCCTACGAGCAGTACTTC	TRBJ2-7	TRBD2	TRBV18
CAISIFSGNNNEQFF	TGTGCCATCAGTATATTTAGCGGGAACAACAATGAGCAGTTCTTC	TRBJ2-1	TRBD2	TRBV10-3
CATSADRGIRNTEAFF	TGTGCCACCAGCGCCGACAGGGGCATTCGGAACACTGAAGCTTTCTTT	TRBJ1-1	TRBD1	TRBV15
CASSRRDSSLFF	TGTGCCAGCAGCCGCCGGGACAGCTCGCTGTTTTTT	TRBJ1-4	TRBD1	TRBV14
CASSQPPSTGTQYF	TGTGCCAGCAGTCAACCGCCCTCGACAGGGACCCAGTACTTC	TRBJ2-5	.	TRBV28
CASSSFPTGAPSQETQYF	TGTGCCAGCAGTTCATTTCCTACAGGGGCCCCTTCCCAAGAGACCCAGTACTTC	TRBJ2-5	TRBD1	TRBV5-4